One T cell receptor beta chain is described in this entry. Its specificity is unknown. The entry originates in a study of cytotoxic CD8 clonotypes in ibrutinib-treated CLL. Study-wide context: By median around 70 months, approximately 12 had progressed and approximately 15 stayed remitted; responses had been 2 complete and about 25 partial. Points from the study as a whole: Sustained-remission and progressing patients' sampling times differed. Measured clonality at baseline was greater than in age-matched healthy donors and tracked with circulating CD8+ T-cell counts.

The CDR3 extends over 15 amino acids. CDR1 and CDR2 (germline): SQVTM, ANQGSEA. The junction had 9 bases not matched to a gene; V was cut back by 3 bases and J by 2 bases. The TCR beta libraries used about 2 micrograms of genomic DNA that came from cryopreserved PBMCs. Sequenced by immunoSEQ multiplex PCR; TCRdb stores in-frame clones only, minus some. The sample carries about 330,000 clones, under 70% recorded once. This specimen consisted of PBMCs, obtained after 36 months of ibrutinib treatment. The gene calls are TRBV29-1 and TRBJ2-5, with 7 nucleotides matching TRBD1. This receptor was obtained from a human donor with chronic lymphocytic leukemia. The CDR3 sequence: CSVDRSRGLQETQYF. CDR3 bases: TGCAGCGTTGACCGTAGTAGGGGGCTTCAAGAGACCCAGTACTTC.